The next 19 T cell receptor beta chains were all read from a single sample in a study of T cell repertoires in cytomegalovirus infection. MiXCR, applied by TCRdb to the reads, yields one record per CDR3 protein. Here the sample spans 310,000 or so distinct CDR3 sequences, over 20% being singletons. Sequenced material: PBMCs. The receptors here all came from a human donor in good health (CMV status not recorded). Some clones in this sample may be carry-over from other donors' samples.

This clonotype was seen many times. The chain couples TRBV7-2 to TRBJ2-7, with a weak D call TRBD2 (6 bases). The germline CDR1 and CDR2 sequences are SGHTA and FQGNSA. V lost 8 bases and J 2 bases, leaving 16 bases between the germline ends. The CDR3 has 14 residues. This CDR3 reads CASGPGLPTYEQYF. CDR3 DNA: TGTGCCAGCGGCCCGGGACTGCCAACCTACGAGCAGTACTTC. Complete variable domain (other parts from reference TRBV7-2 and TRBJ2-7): GAGVSQSPSNKVTEKGKDVELRCDPISGHTALYWYRQSLGQGLEFLIYFQGNSAPDKSGLPSDRFSAERTGGSVSTLTIQRTQQEDSAVYLCASGPGLPTYEQYFGPGTRLTVT.

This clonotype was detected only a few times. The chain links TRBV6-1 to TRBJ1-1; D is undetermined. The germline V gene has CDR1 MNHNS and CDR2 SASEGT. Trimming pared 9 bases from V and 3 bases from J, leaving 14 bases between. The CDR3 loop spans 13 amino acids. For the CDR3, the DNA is TGTGCCAGTCGGATCGAGGGAGACACTGAAGCTTTCTTT. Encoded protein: CASRIEGDTEAFF.

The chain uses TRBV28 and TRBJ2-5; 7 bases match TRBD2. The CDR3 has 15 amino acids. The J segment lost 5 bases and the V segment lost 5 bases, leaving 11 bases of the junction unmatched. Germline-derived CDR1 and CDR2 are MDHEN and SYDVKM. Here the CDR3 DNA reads TGTGCCAGCAGTCCCCTGACTAGCAACCGGGAGACCCAGTACTTC. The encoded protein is CASSPLTSNRETQYF.

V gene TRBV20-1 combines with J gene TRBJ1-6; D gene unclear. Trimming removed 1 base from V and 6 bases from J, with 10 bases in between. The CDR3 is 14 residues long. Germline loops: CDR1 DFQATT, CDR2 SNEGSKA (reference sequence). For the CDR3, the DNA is TGCAGTGCTAGAGCAATTCCACCTAATTCACCCCTCCACTTT. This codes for CSARAIPPNSPLHF.

The CDR3 DNA sequence: TGTGCCAGCACCCTGGGGTGGGGGGGAAACAATGAGCAGTTCTTC. Protein sequence: CASTLGWGGNNEQFF. V and J are TRBV7-2 and TRBJ2-1; TRBD2 aligns across 7 bases. The CDR3 extends over 15 amino acids. V was clipped by 7 bases and J by 5 bases; unmatched bases: 11. Germline V gene sequence: CDR1 SGHTA, CDR2 FQGNSA.

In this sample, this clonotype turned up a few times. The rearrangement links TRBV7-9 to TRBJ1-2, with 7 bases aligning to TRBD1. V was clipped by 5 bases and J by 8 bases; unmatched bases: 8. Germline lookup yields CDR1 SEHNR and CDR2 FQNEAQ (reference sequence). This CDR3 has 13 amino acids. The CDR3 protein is CASSRTGLWGYTF. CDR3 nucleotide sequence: TGTGCCAGCAGCCGGACAGGCCTGTGGGGCTACACCTTC.

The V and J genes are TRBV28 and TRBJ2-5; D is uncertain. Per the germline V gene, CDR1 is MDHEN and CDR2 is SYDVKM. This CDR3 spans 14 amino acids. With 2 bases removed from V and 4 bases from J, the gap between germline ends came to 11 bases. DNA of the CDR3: TGTGCCAGCAGTTTAGTCCCAGGTGTAGAGACCCAGTACTTC. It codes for CASSLVPGVETQYF.

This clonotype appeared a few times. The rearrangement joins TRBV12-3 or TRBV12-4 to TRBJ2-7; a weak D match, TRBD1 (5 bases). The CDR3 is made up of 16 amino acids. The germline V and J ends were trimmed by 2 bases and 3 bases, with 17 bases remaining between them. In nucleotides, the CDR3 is TGTGCCAGCAGTTTAAATATGGCAGGTCAGGGCTACGAGCAGTACTTC. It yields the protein CASSLNMAGQGYEQYF.

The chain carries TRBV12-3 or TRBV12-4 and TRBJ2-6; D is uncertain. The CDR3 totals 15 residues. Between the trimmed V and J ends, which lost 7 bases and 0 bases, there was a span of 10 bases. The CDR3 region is CASTADGSGANVLTF. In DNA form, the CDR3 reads TGTGCCAGCACGGCTGACGGCTCTGGGGCCAACGTCCTGACTTTC.

CDR3 in amino acids: CASSRTGELYEQYF. The CDR3 nucleotides read TGTGCCAGTAGTAGAACAGGGGAATTGTACGAGCAGTACTTC. This chain uses TRBV19 with TRBJ2-7; 7 bases fit TRBD1. The length of the CDR3 is 14 residues. Trimming cost V 4 bases and J 4 bases; bases outside gene matches: 7. The germline gives CDR1 LNHDA, CDR2 SQIVND (reference sequence).

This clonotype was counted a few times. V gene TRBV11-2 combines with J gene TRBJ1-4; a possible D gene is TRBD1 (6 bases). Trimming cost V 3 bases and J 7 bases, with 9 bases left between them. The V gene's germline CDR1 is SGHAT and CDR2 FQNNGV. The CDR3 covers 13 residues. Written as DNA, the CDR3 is TGTGCCAGCAGCTTTTCAGGGGTTGAAAAACTGTTTTTT. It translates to CASSFSGVEKLFF.

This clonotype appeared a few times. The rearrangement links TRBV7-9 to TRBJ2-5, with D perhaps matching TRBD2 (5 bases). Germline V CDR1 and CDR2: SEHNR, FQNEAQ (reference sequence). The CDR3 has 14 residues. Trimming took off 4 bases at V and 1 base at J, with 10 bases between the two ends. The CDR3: CASSSGNIQETQYF. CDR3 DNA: TGTGCCAGCAGCTCGGGGAATATCCAAGAGACCCAGTACTTC.

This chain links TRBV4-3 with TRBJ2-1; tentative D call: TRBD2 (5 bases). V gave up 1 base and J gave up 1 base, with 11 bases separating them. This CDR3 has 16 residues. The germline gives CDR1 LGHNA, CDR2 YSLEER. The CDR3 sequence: CASSQVYGDSYNEQFF. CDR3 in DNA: TGCGCCAGCAGCCAAGTTTACGGGGATTCCTACAATGAGCAGTTCTTC.

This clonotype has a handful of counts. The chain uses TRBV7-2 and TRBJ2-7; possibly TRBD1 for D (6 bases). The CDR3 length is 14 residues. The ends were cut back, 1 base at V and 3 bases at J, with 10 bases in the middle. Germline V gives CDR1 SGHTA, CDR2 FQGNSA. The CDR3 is CASSLEDRNYEQYF. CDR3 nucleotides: TGTGCCAGCAGCTTAGAGGACAGAAACTACGAGCAGTACTTC.

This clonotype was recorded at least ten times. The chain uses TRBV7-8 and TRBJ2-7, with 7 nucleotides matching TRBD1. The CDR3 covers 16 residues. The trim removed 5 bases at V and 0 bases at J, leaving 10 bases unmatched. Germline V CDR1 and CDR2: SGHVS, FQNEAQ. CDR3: CASSRLGTASSYEQYF. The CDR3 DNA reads TGTGCCAGCAGCCGTTTGGGGACAGCGAGCTCCTACGAGCAGTACTTC.

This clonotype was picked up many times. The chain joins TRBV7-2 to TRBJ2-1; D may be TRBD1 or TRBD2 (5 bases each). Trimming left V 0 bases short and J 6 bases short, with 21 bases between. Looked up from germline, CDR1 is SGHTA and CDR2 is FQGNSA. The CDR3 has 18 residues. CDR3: CASSLAPGPPRVLNEQFF. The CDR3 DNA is TGTGCCAGCAGCTTAGCGCCGGGACCGCCTCGAGTCCTCAATGAGCAGTTCTTC.

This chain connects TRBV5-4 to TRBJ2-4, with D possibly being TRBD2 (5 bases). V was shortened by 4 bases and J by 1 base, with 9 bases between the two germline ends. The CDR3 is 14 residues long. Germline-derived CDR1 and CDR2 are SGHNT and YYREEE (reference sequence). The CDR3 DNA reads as TGTGCCAGCAGCAGGGAGTCGGCCAAAAACATTCAGTACTTC. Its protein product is CASSRESAKNIQYF.

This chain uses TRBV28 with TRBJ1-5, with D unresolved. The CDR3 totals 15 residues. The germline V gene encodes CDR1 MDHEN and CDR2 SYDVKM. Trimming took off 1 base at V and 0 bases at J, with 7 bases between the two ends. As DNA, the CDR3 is TGTGCCAGCAGTTTATTGTCCAGTAGCAATCAGCCCCAGCATTTT. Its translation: CASSLLSSSNQPQHF.

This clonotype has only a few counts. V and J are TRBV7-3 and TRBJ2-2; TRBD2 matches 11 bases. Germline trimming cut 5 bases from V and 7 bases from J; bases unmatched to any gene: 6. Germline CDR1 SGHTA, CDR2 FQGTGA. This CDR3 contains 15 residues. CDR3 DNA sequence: TGTGCCAGCAGCAAAACTAGCGGGGGTGGCGGGGAGCTGTTTTTT. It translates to CASSKTSGGGGELFF.